The clone carrying this T cell receptor (beta chain) was seen only once. This record comes from a study of blood T cell repertoires in COVID-19. Overall study context: T cells, B-cell-depleted T cells, or PBMCs supplied cDNA or gDNA.

This CDR3 contains 10 residues. Trimming took off 8 bases at V and 5 bases at J, with 9 bases between the two ends. CDR1 is DFQATT, CDR2 SNEGSKA, per germline (reference sequence). Per the original methods: Amplified reference gene primers provided the basis for estimating nucleated cell counts. Sequencing used immunoSEQ multiplex PCR; TCRdb keeps in-frame clones, though not all of them. The V and J calls and the clone size are those of that table, but D and trimming were determined from the DNA. The sample carries more than 150,000 clones, approximately 86% recorded once. The rearrangement links TRBV20-1 to TRBJ2-5; D uncertain. The TCR comes from an elderly woman with acute or convalescent COVID-19. The specimen was peripheral blood. The CDR3 DNA is TGCAGTTGGGTCGGGGAGACCCAGTACTTC. This encodes CSWVGETQYF.